These T cell receptor beta chains were read from a single sample in a study of T cell changes during pregnancy in multiple sclerosis. Using immunoSEQ multiplex PCR, the repertoire was profiled, and TCRdb retains in-frame clones only, with some absent. The table has 35,000 or so clones, approximately 89% seen once. Here the sequenced sample was CD8+ T cells from peripheral blood mononuclear cells, taken in the third trimester of pregnancy. Receptors originate from a female donor with multiple sclerosis, enrolled in a pregnancy study. The CDR3 runs from the conserved cysteine through the conserved F or W. The D gene is left open where the match is weak. Where a row states a size, it is once, few, many or the class of an expanded clone; other rows omit it.

TRBJ1-3	once	-	TRBV7-9	CASSLTLADRNTIYF	TGTGCCAGCAGCTTAACTCTGGCGGATCGAAACACCATATATTTT
TRBJ2-7	-	-	TRBV29-1	CSVEGGRDYEQYF	TGCAGCGTTGAAGGTGGCAGGGATTACGAGCAGTACTTC
TRBJ2-1	-	TRBD2	TRBV15	CATSRGVGLAGGYEQFF	TGTGCCACCAGCAGAGGGGTTGGACTAGCGGGAGGGTATGAGCAGTTCTTC
TRBJ2-1	-	-	TRBV6-5	CASSYIGGNNEQFF	TGTGCCAGCAGTTATATTGGCGGGAACAATGAGCAGTTCTTC
TRBJ1-1	few	-	TRBV7-9	CASELGGPEAFF	TGTGCCAGCGAGCTAGGGGGACCTGAAGCTTTCTTT
TRBJ2-6	-	TRBD1	TRBV4-3	CASSQETGLISGANVLTF	TGCGCCAGCAGCCAAGAGACAGGGCTTATCTCTGGGGCCAACGTCCTGACTTTC
TRBJ2-1	-	-	TRBV5-1	CASSLGLGSFHNEQFF	TGCGCCAGCAGCTTGGGTCTCGGGAGCTTCCACAATGAGCAGTTCTTC
TRBJ1-1	-	-	TRBV25-1	CASAPTVNTEAFF	TGTGCCAGCGCCCCGACTGTGAACACTGAAGCTTTCTTT
TRBJ2-7	-	TRBD2	TRBV27	CASSLWGGEQYF	TGTGCCAGCAGTTTATGGGGGGGCGAGCAGTACTTC
TRBJ2-7	-	TRBD2	TRBV7-8	CASSYGGAAYEQYF	TGTGCCAGCAGCTACGGGGGGGCGGCCTACGAGCAGTACTTC
TRBJ2-7	-	-	TRBV7-9	CASSLGRYEQYF	TGTGCCAGCAGCTTAGGCAGGTACGAGCAGTACTTC
TRBJ2-3	-	TRBD2	TRBV10-1	CASSESLTSGVSTDTQYF	TGCGCCAGCAGTGAGTCTTTAACTAGCGGGGTTAGCACAGATACGCAGTATTTT
TRBJ2-3	-	-	TRBV11-2	CASSPLASPGGDTQYF	TGTGCCAGCAGCCCGCTAGCCTCACCAGGGGGGGATACGCAGTATTTT
TRBJ2-1	-	TRBD2	TRBV7-6	CASASGRANEQFF	TGTGCCAGCGCTAGCGGGAGGGCGAATGAGCAGTTCTTC
TRBJ1-1	few	TRBD1	TRBV30	CAWGQEETEAFF	TGTGCCTGGGGACAGGAGGAGACTGAAGCTTTCTTT
TRBJ2-7	-	TRBD2	TRBV7-9	CASSLPGSGRVDEQYF	TGTGCCAGCAGCCTTCCAGGGAGCGGGAGGGTCGACGAGCAGTACTTC
TRBJ2-7	-	TRBD1	TRBV7-2	CASSFGTGGGEQYF	TGTGCCAGCAGCTTCGGGACAGGGGGCGGTGAGCAGTACTTC
TRBJ1-2	-	-	TRBV27	CASSPNPTGLSNYGYTF	TGTGCCAGCAGTCCCAACCCTACAGGGCTTTCTAACTATGGCTACACCTTC
TRBJ2-3	-	-	TRBV14	CASSSPGRKPDTQYF	TGTGCCAGCAGCTCACCCGGCAGGAAGCCAGATACGCAGTATTTT
TRBJ1-1	-	-	TRBV7-6	CASSLGWTSRSEAFF	TGTGCCAGCAGCTTAGGTTGGACAAGTCGCTCTGAAGCTTTCTTT
TRBJ1-1	-	-	TRBV18	CASSPPGSDTEAFF	TGTGCCAGCTCACCTCCGGGGTCCGACACTGAAGCTTTCTTT
TRBJ2-5	-	TRBD2	TRBV6-7	CASSAPGGGETQYF	TGTGCCAGCAGTGCACCGGGAGGCGGAGAGACCCAGTACTTC
TRBJ2-7	-	-	TRBV2	CASSEADTGNDEQYF	TGTGCCAGCAGTGAAGCGGATACAGGAAACGACGAGCAGTACTTC
TRBJ2-7	once	TRBD2	TRBV7-9	CASSRRGGRFYEQYF	TGTGCCAGCAGCCGCCGGGGGGGGAGGTTCTACGAGCAGTACTTC
TRBJ1-5	-	-	TRBV30	CAWRGDNNQPQHF	TGTGCCTGGAGGGGGGACAACAATCAGCCCCAGCATTTT
TRBJ2-6	-	-	TRBV19	CASSPDSSGANVLTF	TGTGCCAGTAGTCCGGACAGCTCTGGGGCCAACGTCCTGACTTTC
TRBJ1-4	-	-	TRBV30	CAWSAGIATNEKLFF	TGTGCCTGGAGTGCCGGGATTGCAACTAATGAAAAACTGTTTTTT
TRBJ1-1	-	-	TRBV5-4	CASRGRENTEAFF	TGTGCCAGCAGAGGCCGGGAAAACACTGAAGCTTTCTTT